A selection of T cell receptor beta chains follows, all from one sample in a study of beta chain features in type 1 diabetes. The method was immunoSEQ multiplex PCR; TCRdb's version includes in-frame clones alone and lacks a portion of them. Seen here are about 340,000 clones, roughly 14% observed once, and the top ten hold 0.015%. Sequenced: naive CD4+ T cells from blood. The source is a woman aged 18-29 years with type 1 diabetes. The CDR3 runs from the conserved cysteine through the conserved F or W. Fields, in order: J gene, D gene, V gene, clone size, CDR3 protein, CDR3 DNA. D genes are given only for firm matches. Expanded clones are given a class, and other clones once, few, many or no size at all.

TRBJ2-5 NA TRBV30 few CAWRTSRQETQYF TGTGCCTGGAGAACTAGCAGACAAGAGACCCAGTACTTC
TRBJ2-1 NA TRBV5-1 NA CASTRVAATNEQFF TGCGCCAGCACCCGGGTAGCGGCGACCAATGAGCAGTTCTTC
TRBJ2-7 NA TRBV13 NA CASTRRGGTYEQYF TGTGCCAGCACCCGCAGAGGGGGTACCTACGAGCAGTACTTC
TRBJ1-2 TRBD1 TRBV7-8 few CASSLAGQGLRGYTF TGTGCCAGCAGCCTGGCGGGACAGGGTCTACGGGGCTACACCTTC
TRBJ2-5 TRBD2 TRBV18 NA CASSPPGGGAETQYF TGTGCCAGCTCACCCCCCGGGGGGGGCGCGGAGACCCAGTACTTC
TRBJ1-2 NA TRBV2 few CASKTAAHTF TGTGCCAGCAAAACAGCAGCCCACACCTTC
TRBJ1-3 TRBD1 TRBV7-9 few CASSSRTGFGNTIYF TGTGCCAGCAGCTCACGGACAGGGTTTGGAAACACCATATATTTT
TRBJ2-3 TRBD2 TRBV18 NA CASSAGLAVDTQYF TGTGCCAGCTCAGCGGGACTAGCGGTAGATACGCAGTATTTT
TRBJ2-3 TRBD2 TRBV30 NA CAWSVSSGRTDTQYF TGTGCCTGGAGTGTGTCTAGCGGGAGGACAGATACGCAGTATTTT
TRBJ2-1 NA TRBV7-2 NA CASSPRGTSDEQFF TGTGCCAGCAGCCCCCGAGGAACCTCCGATGAGCAGTTCTTC
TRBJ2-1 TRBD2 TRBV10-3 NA CAISVPSGSGRGNEQFF TGTGCCATCAGTGTCCCTAGCGGGAGTGGACGGGGCAATGAGCAGTTCTTC
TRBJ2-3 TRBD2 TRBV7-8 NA CASSLGTSSDTQYF TGTGCCAGCAGCCTGGGGACTAGCTCAGATACGCAGTATTTT
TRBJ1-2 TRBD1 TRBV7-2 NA CASSLQGDGYTF TGTGCCAGCAGCTTACAGGGGGATGGCTACACCTTC
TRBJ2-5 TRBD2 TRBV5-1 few CASRTGTSGSHQETQYF TGCGCCAGCAGAACGGGGACTAGCGGGAGTCATCAAGAGACCCAGTACTTC
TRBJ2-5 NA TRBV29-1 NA CSVDRGRETQYF TGCAGCGTTGACCGTGGGAGGGAGACCCAGTACTTC
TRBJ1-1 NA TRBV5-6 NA CASTGAGRYTEAFF TGTGCCAGCACCGGCGCGGGACGGTACACTGAAGCTTTCTTT
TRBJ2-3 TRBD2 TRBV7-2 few CASSLGLAGSFGGGDTQYF TGTGCCAGCAGCTTAGGGCTAGCGGGAAGTTTCGGGGGAGGAGATACGCAGTATTTT
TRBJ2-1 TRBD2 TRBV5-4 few CASRGGLGSNEQFF TGTGCCAGCAGGGGAGGACTAGGTTCCAATGAGCAGTTCTTC